The 6 T cell receptor beta chains below come from one sample, sequenced in a study of human T cells and chemical hapten exposure (TCRdb year 2021). The sample's time point label is to be understood as: patch test 1, 2 weeks after DPC sensitization. Reading the label with the study, this specimen's treatment or condition is: therapeutic diphenylcyclopropenone sensitization with weekly scalp DPC. The method was RACE. The sample was run on a NextSeq 500. TCRdb trimmed the raw reads at Q25, called clones with MiXCR and kept productive beta chains. Records with the same CDR3 protein are collapsed into one entry carrying the most frequent genes and DNA. In this sample the table shows under 450,000 distinct CDR3 sequences, 4% to 5.5% of which occur a single time. 2% to 2.5% of the sample lies in the top ten. Sequencing used whole blood, obtained in connection with sensitization to the hapten diphenylcyclopropenone (DPC). The receptors were gathered from a woman between 45 and 60 years old with alopecia areata. Some clones in this sample may be carry-over from other donors' samples.

This clonotype has ten or more counts. The chain is built from TRBV7-6 and TRBJ2-3; 7 bases are a match to TRBD1. This CDR3 has 14 residues. Germline values: CDR1 SGHVS, CDR2 FNYEAQ. V shed 0 bases, J shed 6 bases, and the junction held 3 bases outside the gene matches. The CDR3 here is CASSLADRLDTQYF. DNA for the CDR3: TGTGCCAGCAGCTTAGCGGACAGGCTCGATACGCAGTATTTT.

This clonotype was counted a few times. This sequence joins TRBV12-3 or TRBV12-4 and TRBJ1-2; TRBD1 aligns across 7 bases. V shed 3 bases, J shed 8 bases, and the junction held 3 bases outside the gene matches. The CDR3 totals 12 residues. This CDR3 reads CASSLDRKGYTF. Here the CDR3 DNA reads TGTGCCAGCAGTTTGGACAGGAAAGGCTACACCTTC.

This clonotype appeared many times. V and J are TRBV5-6 and TRBJ1-5; D is unresolved. The CDR3 covers 13 residues. V was cut by 4 bases and J by 6 bases, with 11 bases left in between. Germline V gene lookup returns CDR1 SGHDT and CDR2 YYEEEE. The CDR3 loop reads CASSQDRGQPQHF. DNA of the CDR3: TGTGCCAGCAGCCAGGACCGGGGTCAGCCCCAGCATTTT.

This clonotype was detected ten times or more. The chain employs TRBV28 and TRBJ2-7; the D is unclear. The germline gives CDR1 MDHEN, CDR2 SYDVKM. The CDR3 sequence is 14 residues long. The V and J ends lost 4 bases and 2 bases respectively, with 12 bases between them. CDR3 DNA: TGTGCCAGCAGTTCGCGAGTTCGCCCCTACGAGCAGTACTTC. Translated, it gives CASSSRVRPYEQYF.

There are many counts of this clonotype. The CDR3 DNA sequence: TGCAGTGCTCAGTTGACAGCCACTGAAGCTTTCTTT. This encodes CSAQLTATEAFF. V and J are TRBV20-1 and TRBJ1-1; TRBD1 might be the D (5 bases). The ends were cut back, 5 bases at V and 4 bases at J, with 11 bases in the middle. The CDR3 runs 12 residues. Per germline, CDR1 DFQATT and CDR2 SNEGSKA (reference sequence).

This clonotype occurred many times. The genes are TRBV10-3 and TRBJ1-3; unclear D gene. V lost 7 bases and J 0 bases, leaving 7 bases between the germline ends. This CDR3 spans 13 amino acids. Per the germline V gene, CDR1 is ENHRY and CDR2 is SYGVKD. This chain's CDR3 is CAINPDSGNTIYF. As DNA, the CDR3 is TGTGCCATCAACCCAGACTCTGGAAACACCATATATTTT.